This T cell receptor (beta chain) was identified during a study of CD8+CD57+ T cells in acquired aplastic anemia. Study summary: Sorted CD4+ and CD8+ cells yielded DNA averaging around 3.2 ug.

The TCR beta profiling, which covered VDJ combination and CDR3 sequence, was carried out using genomic DNA as the template. TCRdb analysed the reads with MiXCR anew, one entry per CDR3 protein. The sample records 75,000 to 80,000 distinct CDR3 sequences, around 70% being singletons. CDR1 SEHNR and CDR2 FQNEAQ come from the germline V gene (reference sequence). The CDR3 has 13 amino acids. Losses at the gene ends were 6 bases for V and 14 bases for J; bases not matched to a gene: 9. CD8+CD57+ cell expansion had been shown by flow cytometry in patients chosen for sequencing. The sequencing sample was made of sorted CD4+, CD8+, or CD8+CD57+ T cells (not recorded which) from PBMCs. This TCR was sampled from a human donor with aplastic anemia. The chain combines TRBV7-9 with TRBJ1-6; 8 bases map to TRBD1. The CDR3 sequence is CASSYGQGLALHF. DNA of the CDR3: TGTGCCAGCAGTTACGGACAGGGTCTCGCCCTCCACTTT.